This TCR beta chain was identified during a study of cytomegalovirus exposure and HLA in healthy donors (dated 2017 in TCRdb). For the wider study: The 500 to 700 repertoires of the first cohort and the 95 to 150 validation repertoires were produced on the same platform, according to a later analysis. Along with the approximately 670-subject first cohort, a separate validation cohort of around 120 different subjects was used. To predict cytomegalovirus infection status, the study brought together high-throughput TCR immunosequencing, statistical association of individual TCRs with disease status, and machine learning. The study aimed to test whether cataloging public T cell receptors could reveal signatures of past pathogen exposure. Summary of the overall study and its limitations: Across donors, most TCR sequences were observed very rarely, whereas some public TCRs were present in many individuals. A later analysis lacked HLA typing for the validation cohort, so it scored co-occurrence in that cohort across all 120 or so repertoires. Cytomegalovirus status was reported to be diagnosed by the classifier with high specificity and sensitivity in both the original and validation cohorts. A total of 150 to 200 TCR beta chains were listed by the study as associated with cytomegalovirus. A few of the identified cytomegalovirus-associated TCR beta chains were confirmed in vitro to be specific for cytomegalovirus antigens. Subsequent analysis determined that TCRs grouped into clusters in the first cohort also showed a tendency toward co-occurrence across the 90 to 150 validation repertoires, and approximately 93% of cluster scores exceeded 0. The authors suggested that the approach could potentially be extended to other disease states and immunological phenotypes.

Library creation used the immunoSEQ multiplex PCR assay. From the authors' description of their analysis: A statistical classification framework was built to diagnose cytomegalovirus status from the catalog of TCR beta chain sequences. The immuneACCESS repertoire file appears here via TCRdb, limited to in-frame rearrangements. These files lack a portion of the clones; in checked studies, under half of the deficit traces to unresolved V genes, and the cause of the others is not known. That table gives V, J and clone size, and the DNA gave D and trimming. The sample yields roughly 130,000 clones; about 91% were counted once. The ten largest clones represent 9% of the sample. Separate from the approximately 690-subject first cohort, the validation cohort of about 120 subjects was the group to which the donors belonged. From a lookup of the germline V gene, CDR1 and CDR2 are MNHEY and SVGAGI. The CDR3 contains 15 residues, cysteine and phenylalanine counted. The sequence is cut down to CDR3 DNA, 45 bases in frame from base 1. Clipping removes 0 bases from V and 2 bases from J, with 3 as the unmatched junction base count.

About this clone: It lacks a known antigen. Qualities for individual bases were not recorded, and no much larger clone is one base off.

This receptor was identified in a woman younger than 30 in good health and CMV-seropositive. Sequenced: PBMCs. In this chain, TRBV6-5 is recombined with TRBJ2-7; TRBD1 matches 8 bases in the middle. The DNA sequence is TGTGCCAGCAGTTACTCGGGGACAGGTCCCTACGAGCAGTACTTC. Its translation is CASSYSGTGPYEQYF.